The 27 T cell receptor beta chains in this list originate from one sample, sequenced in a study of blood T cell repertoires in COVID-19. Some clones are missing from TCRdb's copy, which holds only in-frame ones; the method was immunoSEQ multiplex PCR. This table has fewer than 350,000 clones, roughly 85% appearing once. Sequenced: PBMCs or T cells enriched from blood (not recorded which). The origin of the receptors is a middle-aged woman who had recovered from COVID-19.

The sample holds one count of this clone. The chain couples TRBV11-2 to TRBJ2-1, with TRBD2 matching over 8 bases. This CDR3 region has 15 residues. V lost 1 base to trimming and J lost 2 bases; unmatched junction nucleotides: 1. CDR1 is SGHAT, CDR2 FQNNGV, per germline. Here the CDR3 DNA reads TGTGCCAGCAGCTTAGGTAGCGGGACCTACAATGAGCAGTTCTTC. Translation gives CASSLGSGTYNEQFF. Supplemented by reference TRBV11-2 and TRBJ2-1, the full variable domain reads EAGVAQSPRYKIIEKRQSVAFWCNPISGHATLYWYQQILGQGPKLLIQFQNNGVVDDSQLPKDRFSAERLKGVDSTLKIQPAKLEDSAVYLCASSLGSGTYNEQFFGPGTRLTVL.

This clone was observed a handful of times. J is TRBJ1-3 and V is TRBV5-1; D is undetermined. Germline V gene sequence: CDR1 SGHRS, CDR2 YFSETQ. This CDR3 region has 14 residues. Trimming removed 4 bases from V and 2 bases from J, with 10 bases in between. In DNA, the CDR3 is TGCGCCAGCAGCAAGGACTCGACTGGAAACACCATATATTTT. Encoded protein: CASSKDSTGNTIYF.

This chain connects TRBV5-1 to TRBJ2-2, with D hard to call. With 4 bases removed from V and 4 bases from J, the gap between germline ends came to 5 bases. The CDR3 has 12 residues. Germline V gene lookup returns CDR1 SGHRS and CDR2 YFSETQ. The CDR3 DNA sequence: TGCGCCAGCAGCGAGGTCACCGGGGAGCTGTTTTTT. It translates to CASSEVTGELFF.

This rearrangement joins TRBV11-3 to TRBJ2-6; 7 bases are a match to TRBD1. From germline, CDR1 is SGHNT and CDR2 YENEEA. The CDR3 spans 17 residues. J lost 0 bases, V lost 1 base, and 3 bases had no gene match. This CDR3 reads CASSLGTGPSGANVLTF. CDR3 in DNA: TGTGCCAGCAGCTTAGGGACAGGCCCCTCTGGGGCCAACGTCCTGACTTTC.

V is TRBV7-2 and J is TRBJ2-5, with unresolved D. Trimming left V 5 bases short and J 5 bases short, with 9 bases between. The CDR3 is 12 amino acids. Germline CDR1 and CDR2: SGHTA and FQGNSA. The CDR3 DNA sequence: TGTGCCAGCAGCCGTGCGTGGGAGACCCAGTACTTC. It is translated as CASSRAWETQYF.

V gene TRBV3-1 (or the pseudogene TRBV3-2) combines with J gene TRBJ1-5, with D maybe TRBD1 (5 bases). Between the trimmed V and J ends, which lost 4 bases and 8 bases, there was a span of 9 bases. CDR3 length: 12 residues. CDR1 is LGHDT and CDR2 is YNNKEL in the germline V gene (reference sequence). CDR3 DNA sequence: TGTGCCAGCAGCCCCGGGGGAGAGCCCCAGCATTTT. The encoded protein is CASSPGGEPQHF.

The DNA for the CDR3 is TGTGCCAGCAGCTTAGACAGAATCACCGGGGAGCTGTTTTTT. Its translation: CASSLDRITGELFF. V is TRBV7-9 and J is TRBJ2-2; D gene unclear. CDR1 and CDR2 from the germline V gene are SEHNR and FQNEAQ (reference sequence). The CDR3 runs 14 residues. Trimming stripped 1 base from V and 4 bases from J, with 7 bases between.

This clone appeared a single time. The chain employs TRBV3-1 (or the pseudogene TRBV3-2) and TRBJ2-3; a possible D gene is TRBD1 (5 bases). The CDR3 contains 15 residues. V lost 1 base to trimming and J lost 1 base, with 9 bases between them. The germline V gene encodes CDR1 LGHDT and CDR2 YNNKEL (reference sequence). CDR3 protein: CASSQVGQGTDTQYF. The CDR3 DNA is TGTGCCAGCAGCCAAGTGGGGCAGGGCACAGATACGCAGTATTTT.

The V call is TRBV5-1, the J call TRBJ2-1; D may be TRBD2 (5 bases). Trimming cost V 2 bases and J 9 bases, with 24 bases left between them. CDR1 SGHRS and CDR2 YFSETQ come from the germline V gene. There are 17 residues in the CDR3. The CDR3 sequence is CASSFSSRALQDGEQFF. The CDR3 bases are TGCGCCAGCAGCTTCTCATCGCGGGCCCTTCAGGACGGTGAGCAGTTCTTC. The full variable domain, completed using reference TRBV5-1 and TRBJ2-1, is KAGVTQTPRYLIKTRGQQVTLSCSPISGHRSVSWYQQTPGQGLQFLFEYFSETQRNKGNFPGRFSGRQFSNSRSEMNVSTLELGDSALYLCASSFSSRALQDGEQFFGPGTRLTVL.

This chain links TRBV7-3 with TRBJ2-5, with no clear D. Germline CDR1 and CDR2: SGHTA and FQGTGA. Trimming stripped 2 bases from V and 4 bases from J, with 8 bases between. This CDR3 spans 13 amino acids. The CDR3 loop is CASSLGPLETQYF. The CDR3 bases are TGTGCCAGCAGCTTAGGCCCATTAGAGACCCAGTACTTC.

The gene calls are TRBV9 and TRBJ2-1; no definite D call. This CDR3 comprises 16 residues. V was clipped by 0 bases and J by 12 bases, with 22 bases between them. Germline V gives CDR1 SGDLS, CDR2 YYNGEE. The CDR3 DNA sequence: TGTGCCAGCAGCGTAGGTAATAGTTTTACCCCCGTTCGGCAGTTCTTC. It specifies CASSVGNSFTPVRQFF.

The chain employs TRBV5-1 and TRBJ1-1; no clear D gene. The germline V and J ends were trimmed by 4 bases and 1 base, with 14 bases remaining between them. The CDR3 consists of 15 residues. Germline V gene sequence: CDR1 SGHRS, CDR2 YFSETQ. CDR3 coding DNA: TGCGCCAGCAGCCCGAGCACCGGTCCGAACACTGAAGCTTTCTTT. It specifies CASSPSTGPNTEAFF.

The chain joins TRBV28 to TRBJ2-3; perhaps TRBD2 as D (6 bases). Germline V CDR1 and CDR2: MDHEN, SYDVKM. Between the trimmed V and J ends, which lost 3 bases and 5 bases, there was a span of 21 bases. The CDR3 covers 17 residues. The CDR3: CASSFGRAGHNEDTQYF. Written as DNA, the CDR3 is TGTGCCAGCAGTTTTGGGAGAGCGGGTCATAATGAAGATACGCAGTATTTT.

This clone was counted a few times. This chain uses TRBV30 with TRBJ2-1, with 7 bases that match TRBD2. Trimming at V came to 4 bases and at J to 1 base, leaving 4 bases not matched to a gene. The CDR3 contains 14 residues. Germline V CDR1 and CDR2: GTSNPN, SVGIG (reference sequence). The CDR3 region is CAWTLGGSYNEQFF. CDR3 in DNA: TGTGCCTGGACGTTGGGGGGGTCCTACAATGAGCAGTTCTTC. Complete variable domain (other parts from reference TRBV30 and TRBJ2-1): SQTIHQWPATLVQPVGSPLSLECTVEGTSNPNLYWYRQAAGRGLQLLFYSVGIGQISSEVPQNLSASRPQDRQFILSSKKLLLSDSGFYLCAWTLGGSYNEQFFGPGTRLTVL.

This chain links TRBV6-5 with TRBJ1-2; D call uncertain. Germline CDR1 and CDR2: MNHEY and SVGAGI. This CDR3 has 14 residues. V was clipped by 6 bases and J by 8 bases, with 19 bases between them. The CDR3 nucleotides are TGTGCCAGCAGCTCGGGGTGGTCCGTGGGGGGCTACACCTTC. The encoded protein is CASSSGWSVGGYTF.

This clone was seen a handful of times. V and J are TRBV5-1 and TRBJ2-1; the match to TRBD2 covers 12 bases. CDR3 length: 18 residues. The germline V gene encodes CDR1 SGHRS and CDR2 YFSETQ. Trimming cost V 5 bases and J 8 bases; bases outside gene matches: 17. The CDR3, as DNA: TGCGCCAGCAGTCCTACCGAAAGACTAGCGGGAGTGTTCGATGAGCAGTTCTTC. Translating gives CASSPTERLAGVFDEQFF.

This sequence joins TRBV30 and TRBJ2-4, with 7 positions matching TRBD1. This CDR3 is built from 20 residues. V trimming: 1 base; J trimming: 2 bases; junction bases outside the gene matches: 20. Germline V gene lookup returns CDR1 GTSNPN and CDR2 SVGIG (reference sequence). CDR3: CAWSGKSDRVGGSTKNIQYF. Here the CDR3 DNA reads TGTGCCTGGAGTGGAAAATCCGACAGGGTTGGAGGTAGTACCAAAAACATTCAGTACTTC.

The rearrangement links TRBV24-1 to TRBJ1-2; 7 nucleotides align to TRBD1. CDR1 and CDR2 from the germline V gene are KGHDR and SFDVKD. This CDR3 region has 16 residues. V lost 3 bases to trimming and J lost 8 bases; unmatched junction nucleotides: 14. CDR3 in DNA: TGTGCCACCAGTGATGCACCCGACAGGGTAGGAAGCGGCTACACCTTC. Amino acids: CATSDAPDRVGSGYTF.

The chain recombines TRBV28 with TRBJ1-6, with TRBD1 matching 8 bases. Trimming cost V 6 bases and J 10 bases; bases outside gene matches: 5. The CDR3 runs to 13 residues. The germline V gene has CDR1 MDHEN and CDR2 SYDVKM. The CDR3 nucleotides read TGTGCCAGCAGGGGACAGGTGGGGTCACCCCTCCACTTT. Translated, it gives CASRGQVGSPLHF.

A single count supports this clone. The CDR3: CASSPPTDSYEQYF. The CDR3 DNA reads TGTGCCAGCAGCCCACCCACTGATTCCTACGAGCAGTACTTC. V and J are TRBV27 and TRBJ2-7; D call uncertain. The CDR3 is made up of 14 amino acids. Trimming shortened V by 6 bases and J by 1 base, and 13 bases separated the two germline ends. Germline loops: CDR1 MNHEY, CDR2 SMNVEV (reference sequence).

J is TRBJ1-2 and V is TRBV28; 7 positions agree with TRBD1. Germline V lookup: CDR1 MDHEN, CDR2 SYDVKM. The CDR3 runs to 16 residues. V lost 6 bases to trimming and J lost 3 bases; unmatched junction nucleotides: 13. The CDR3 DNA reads TGTGCCAGCAGACCCGTAGGGGGCGCCCTTTACTATGGCTACACCTTC. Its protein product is CASRPVGGALYYGYTF.

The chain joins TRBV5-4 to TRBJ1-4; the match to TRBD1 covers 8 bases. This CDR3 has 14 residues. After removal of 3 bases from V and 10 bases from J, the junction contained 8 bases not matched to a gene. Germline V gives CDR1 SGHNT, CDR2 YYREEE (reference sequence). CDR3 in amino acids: CASSSDRGSGKLFF. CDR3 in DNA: TGTGCCAGCAGCTCAGACAGGGGTAGCGGAAAACTGTTTTTT.

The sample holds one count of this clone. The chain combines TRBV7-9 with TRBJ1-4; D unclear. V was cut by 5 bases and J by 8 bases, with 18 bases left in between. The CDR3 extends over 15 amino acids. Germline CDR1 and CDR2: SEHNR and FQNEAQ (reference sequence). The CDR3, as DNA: TGTGCCAGCAGCCCCCGGCGATCCGGGTCCGAAAAACTGTTTTTT. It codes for CASSPRRSGSEKLFF.

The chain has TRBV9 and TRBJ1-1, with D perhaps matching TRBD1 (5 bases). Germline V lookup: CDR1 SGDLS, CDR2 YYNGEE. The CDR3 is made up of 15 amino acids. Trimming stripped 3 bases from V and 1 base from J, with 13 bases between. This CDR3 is CASSAGGTGNTEAFF. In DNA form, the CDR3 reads TGTGCCAGCAGCGCTGGGGGGACCGGGAACACTGAAGCTTTCTTT.

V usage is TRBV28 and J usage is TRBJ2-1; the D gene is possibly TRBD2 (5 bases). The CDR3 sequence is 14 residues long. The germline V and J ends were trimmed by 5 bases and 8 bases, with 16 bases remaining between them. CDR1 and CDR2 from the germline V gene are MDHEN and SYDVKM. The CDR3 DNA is TGTGCCAGCAGTGTGACGTCCGCGCGGGATGAGCAGTTCTTC. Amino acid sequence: CASSVTSARDEQFF.

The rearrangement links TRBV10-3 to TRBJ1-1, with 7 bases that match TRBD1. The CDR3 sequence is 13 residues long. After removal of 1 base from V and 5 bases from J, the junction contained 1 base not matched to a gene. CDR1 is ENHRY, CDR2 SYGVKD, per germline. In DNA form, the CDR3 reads TGTGCCATCAGTGAGTTACAGGGGACTGAAGCTTTCTTT. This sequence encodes CAISELQGTEAFF.

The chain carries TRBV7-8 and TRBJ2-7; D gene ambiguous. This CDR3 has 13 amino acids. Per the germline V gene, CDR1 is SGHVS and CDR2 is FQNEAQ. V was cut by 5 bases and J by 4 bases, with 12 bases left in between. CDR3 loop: CASSLPPGYEQYF. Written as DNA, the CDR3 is TGTGCCAGCAGCCTACCCCCCGGGTACGAGCAGTACTTC.